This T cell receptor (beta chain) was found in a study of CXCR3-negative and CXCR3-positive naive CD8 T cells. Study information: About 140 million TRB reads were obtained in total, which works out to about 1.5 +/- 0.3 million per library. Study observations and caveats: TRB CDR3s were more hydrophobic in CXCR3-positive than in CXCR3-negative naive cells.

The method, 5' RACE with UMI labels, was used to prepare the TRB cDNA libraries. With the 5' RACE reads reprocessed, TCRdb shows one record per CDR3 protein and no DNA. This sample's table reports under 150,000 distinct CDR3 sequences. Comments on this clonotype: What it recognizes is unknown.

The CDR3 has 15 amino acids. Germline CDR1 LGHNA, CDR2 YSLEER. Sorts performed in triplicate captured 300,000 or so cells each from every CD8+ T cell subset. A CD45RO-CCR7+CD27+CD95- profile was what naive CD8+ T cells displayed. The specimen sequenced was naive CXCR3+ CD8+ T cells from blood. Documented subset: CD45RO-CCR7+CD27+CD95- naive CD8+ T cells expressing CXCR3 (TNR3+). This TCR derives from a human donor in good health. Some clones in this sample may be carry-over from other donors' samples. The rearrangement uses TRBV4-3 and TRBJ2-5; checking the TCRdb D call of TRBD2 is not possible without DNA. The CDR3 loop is CASSQDVGSQETQYF.